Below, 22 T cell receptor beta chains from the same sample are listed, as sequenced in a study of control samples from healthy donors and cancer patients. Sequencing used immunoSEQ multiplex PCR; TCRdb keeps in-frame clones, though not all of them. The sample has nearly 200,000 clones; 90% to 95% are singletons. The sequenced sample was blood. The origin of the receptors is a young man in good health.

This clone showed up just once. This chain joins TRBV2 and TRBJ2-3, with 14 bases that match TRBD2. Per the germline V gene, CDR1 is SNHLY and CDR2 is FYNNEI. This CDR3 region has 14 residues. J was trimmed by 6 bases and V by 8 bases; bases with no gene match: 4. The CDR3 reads CASHRTSGGDTQYF. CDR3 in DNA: TGTGCCAGCCATAGGACTAGCGGGGGGGATACGCAGTATTTT.

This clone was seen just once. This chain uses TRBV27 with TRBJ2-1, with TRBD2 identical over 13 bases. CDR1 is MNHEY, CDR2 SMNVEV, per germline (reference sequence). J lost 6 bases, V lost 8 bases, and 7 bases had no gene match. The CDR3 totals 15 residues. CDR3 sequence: CASRKTSGGANEQFF. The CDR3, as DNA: TGTGCCAGCCGAAAAACTAGCGGGGGGGCCAATGAGCAGTTCTTC.

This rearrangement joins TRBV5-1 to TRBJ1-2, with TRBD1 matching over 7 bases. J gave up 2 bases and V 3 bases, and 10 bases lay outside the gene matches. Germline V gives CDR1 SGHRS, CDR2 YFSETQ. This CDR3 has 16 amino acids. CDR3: CASSSADRDLNYGYTF. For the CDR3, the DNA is TGCGCCAGCAGCTCGGCCGACAGGGACTTAAACTATGGCTACACCTTC.

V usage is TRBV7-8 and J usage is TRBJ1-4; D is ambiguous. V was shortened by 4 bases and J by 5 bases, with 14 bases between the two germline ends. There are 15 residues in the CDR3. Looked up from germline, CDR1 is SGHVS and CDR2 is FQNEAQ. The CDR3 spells CASSSATRRNEKLFF. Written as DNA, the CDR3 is TGTGCCAGCAGCTCAGCGACGCGCAGGAATGAAAAACTGTTTTTT.

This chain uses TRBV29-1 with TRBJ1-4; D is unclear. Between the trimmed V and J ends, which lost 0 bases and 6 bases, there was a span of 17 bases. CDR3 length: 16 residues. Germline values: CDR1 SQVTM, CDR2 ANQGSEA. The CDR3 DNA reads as TGCAGCGTTGAAGACCGCCTTGAACGTTTGGATGAAAAACTGTTTTTT. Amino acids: CSVEDRLERLDEKLFF.

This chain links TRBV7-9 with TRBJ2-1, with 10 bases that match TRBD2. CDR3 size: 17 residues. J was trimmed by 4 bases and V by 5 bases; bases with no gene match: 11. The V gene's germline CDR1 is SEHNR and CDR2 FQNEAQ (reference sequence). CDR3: CASSKQRRLAGYNEQFF. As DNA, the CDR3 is TGTGCCAGCAGCAAGCAAAGGAGACTAGCGGGTTACAATGAGCAGTTCTTC.

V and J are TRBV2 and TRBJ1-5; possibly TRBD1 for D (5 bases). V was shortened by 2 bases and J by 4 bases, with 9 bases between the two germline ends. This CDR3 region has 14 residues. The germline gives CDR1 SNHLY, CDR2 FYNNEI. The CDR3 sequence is CASSELEGNQPQHF. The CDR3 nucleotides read TGTGCCAGCAGTGAATTGGAGGGGAATCAGCCCCAGCATTTT.

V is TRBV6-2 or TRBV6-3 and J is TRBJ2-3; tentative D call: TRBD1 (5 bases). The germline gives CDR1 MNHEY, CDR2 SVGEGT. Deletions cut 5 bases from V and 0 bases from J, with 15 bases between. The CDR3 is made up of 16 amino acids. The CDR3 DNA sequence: TGTGCCAGCAGTCTCCTCGGTGGGGCCAGCACAGATACGCAGTATTTT. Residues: CASSLLGGASTDTQYF.

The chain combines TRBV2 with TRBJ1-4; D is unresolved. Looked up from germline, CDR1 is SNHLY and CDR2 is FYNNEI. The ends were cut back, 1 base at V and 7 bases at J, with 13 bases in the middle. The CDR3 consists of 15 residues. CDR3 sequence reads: CASSEGRVPGEKLFF. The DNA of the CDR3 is TGTGCCAGCAGTGAAGGGAGGGTCCCAGGTGAAAAACTGTTTTTT.

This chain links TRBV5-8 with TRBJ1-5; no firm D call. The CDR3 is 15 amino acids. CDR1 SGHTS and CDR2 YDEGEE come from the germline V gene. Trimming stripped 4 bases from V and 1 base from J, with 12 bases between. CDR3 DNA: TGTGCCAGCAGCCGCGCGGGGTACAGCAATCAGCCCCAGCATTTT. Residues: CASSRAGYSNQPQHF.

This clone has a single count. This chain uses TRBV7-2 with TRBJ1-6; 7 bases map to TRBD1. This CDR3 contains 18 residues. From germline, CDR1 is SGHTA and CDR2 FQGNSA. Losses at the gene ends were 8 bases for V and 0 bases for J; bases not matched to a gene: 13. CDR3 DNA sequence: TGTGCCAGCGGGCCCCCCCCGGGACAGAGCTCCTATAATTCACCCCTCCACTTT. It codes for CASGPPPGQSSYNSPLHF.

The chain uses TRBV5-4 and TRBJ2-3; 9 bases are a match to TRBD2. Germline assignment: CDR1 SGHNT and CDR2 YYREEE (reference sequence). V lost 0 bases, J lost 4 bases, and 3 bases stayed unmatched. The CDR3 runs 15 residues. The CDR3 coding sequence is TGTGCCAGCAGCTTGGGCGGGGGGGCATCAGATACGCAGTATTTT. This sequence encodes CASSLGGGASDTQYF.

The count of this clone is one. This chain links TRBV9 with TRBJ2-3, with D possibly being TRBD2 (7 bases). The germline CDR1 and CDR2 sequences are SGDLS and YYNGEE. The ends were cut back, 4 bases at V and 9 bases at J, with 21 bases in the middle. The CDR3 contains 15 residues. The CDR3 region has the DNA TGTGCCAGCAGCCCCCGCCCGGCGGGGGCCCTCACGCAGTATTTT. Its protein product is CASSPRPAGALTQYF. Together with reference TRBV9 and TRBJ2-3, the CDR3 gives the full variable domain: DSGVTQTPKHLITATGQRVTLRCSPRSGDLSVYWYQQSLDQGLQFLIQYYNGEERAKGNILERFSAQQFPDLHSELNLSSLELGDSALYFCASSPRPAGALTQYFGPGTRLTVL.

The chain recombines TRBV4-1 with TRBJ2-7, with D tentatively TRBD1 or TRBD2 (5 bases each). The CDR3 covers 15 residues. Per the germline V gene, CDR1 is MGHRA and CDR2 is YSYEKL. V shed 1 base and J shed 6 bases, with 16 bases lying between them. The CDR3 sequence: CASSQGVGDPGEQYF. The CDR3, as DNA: TGCGCCAGCAGCCAAGGTGTAGGGGACCCCGGCGAGCAGTACTTC.

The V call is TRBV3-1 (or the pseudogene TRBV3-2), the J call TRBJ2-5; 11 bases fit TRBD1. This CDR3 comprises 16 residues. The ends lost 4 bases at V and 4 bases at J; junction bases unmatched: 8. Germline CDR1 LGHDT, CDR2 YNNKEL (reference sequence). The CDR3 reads CASSLRDRGTSETQYF. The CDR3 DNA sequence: TGTGCCAGCAGCCTCCGGGACAGGGGGACCTCAGAGACCCAGTACTTC.

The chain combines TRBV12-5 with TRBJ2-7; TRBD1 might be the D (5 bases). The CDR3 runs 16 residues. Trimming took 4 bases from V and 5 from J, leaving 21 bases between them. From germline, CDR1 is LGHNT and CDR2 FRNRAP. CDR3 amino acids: CASGWGIGQGTHEQYF. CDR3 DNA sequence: TGTGCTAGTGGTTGGGGAATAGGGCAGGGTACCCACGAGCAGTACTTC.

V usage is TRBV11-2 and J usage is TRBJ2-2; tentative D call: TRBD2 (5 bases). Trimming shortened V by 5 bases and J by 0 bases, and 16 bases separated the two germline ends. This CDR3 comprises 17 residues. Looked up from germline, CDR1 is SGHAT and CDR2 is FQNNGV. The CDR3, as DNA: TGTGCCAGCAGCCGGGTGGAGGCGAGCGCGAACACCGGGGAGCTGTTTTTT. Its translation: CASSRVEASANTGELFF.

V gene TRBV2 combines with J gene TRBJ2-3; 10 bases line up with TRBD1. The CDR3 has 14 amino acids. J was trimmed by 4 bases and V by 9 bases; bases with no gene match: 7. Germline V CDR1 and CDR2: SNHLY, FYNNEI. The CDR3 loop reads CASPGQGISDTQYF. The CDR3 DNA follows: TGTGCCAGTCCGGGACAGGGGATATCAGATACGCAGTATTTT. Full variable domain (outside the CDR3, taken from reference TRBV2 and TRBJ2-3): EPEVTQTPSHQVTQMGQEVILRCVPISNHLYFYWYRQILGQKVEFLVSFYNNEISEKSEIFDDQFSVERPDGSNFTLKIRSTKLEDSAMYFCASPGQGISDTQYFGPGTRLTVL.

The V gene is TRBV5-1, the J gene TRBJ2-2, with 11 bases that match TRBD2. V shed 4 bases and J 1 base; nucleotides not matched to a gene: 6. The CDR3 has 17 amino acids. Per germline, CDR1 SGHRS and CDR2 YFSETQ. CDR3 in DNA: TGCGCCAGCAGCCCTACTCTAGCGGGGGGGAACACCGGGGAGCTGTTTTTT. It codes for CASSPTLAGGNTGELFF.

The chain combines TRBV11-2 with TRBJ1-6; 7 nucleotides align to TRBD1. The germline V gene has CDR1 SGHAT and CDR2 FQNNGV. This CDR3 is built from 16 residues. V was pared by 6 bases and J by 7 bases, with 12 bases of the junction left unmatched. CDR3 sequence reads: CASRPGGAAMNSPLHF. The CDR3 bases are TGTGCCAGCAGGCCAGGGGGGGCCGCTATGAATTCACCCCTCCACTTT.

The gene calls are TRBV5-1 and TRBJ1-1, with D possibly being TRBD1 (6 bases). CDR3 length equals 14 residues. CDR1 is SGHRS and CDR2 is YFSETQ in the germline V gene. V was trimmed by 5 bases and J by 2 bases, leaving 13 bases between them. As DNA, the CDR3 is TGCGCCAGCAGGGACCGGGACAAAAACACTGAAGCTTTCTTT. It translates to CASRDRDKNTEAFF.

The CDR3 loop is CASGTSNTDTQYF. The CDR3 DNA sequence: TGCGCCAGCGGGACTTCGAACACAGATACGCAGTATTTT. The V gene is TRBV5-1, the J gene TRBJ2-3; maybe TRBD2 (6 bases). The germline CDR1 and CDR2 sequences are SGHRS and YFSETQ. V was clipped by 7 bases and J by 2 bases, with 11 bases between them. The CDR3 extends over 13 amino acids. Combining the CDR3 with reference TRBV5-1 and TRBJ2-3 gives the whole variable domain KAGVTQTPRYLIKTRGQQVTLSCSPISGHRSVSWYQQTPGQGLQFLFEYFSETQRNKGNFPGRFSGRQFSNSRSEMNVSTLELGDSALYLCASGTSNTDTQYFGPGTRLTVL.